These T cell receptor beta chains were read from a single sample in a study of blood T cell repertoires in COVID-19. Profiled with immunoSEQ multiplex PCR; TCRdb holds only in-frame clones, not every one. The sample consists of about 330,000 clones, approximately 88% of them appearing once. The sample taken for sequencing was PBMCs or T cells enriched from blood (not recorded which). The receptors originated from a man aged 25 to 40 who had recovered from COVID-19. Both conserved end residues are part of each CDR3. D genes are given only for firm matches. The size field is filled for only some rows; it gives once, few, many or a size class.

clone_size: NA; j_call: TRBJ2-3; d_call: NA; v_call: TRBV30; cdr3_aa: CAWSFGQSSTDTQYF; cdr3_nt: TGTGCCTGGAGTTTTGGACAGAGCAGCACAGATACGCAGTATTTT
clone_size: NA; j_call: TRBJ2-2; d_call: TRBD2; v_call: TRBV27; cdr3_aa: CASSFLRGEGTGELFF; cdr3_nt: TGTGCCAGCAGTTTCCTACGGGGGGAAGGCACCGGGGAGCTGTTTTTT
clone_size: once; j_call: TRBJ1-5; d_call: TRBD1; v_call: TRBV28; cdr3_aa: CATNRDRGRNQPQHF; cdr3_nt: TGTGCCACCAACCGGGACAGGGGGCGCAATCAGCCCCAGCATTTT
clone_size: NA; j_call: TRBJ2-7; d_call: TRBD1; v_call: TRBV7-2; cdr3_aa: CASSLSTGVYEQYF; cdr3_nt: TGTGCCAGCAGCTTATCAACAGGGGTGTACGAGCAGTACTTC
clone_size: NA; j_call: TRBJ2-5; d_call: TRBD1; v_call: TRBV10-3; cdr3_aa: CATMTGGEETQYF; cdr3_nt: TGTGCCACCATGACAGGGGGGGAAGAGACCCAGTACTTC
clone_size: NA; j_call: TRBJ2-5; d_call: NA; v_call: TRBV10-2; cdr3_aa: CASSDPGTQETQYF; cdr3_nt: TGCGCCAGCAGTGATCCGGGTACCCAAGAGACCCAGTACTTC
clone_size: NA; j_call: TRBJ1-5; d_call: NA; v_call: TRBV6-1; cdr3_aa: CASSESWGGRNQPQHF; cdr3_nt: TGTGCCAGCAGTGAATCTTGGGGGGGGCGCAATCAGCCCCAGCATTTT
clone_size: NA; j_call: TRBJ1-1; d_call: NA; v_call: TRBV6-2/TRBV6-3; cdr3_aa: CASSRQPNTEAFF; cdr3_nt: TGTGCCAGCAGTCGACAGCCGAACACTGAAGCTTTCTTT
clone_size: NA; j_call: TRBJ1-2; d_call: NA; v_call: TRBV7-9; cdr3_aa: CASSLGHINGGYTF; cdr3_nt: TGTGCCAGCAGCTTAGGACATATTAATGGTGGCTACACCTTC
clone_size: NA; j_call: TRBJ2-5; d_call: TRBD1; v_call: TRBV19; cdr3_aa: CATTQGGETQYF; cdr3_nt: TGTGCCACGACACAGGGGGGAGAGACCCAGTACTTC
clone_size: NA; j_call: TRBJ1-6; d_call: TRBD1; v_call: TRBV5-1; cdr3_aa: CASSGGQGNNSPLHF; cdr3_nt: TGCGCCAGCAGCGGGGGACAGGGGAATAATTCACCCCTCCACTTT
clone_size: NA; j_call: TRBJ2-3; d_call: TRBD1; v_call: TRBV5-1; cdr3_aa: CASSLSGQGVADTQYF; cdr3_nt: TGCGCCAGCAGCTTGTCGGGACAGGGTGTCGCAGATACGCAGTATTTT
clone_size: once; j_call: TRBJ1-1; d_call: TRBD1; v_call: TRBV2; cdr3_aa: CASSVGQGTTMNTEAFF; cdr3_nt: TGTGCCAGCAGTGTCGGACAGGGGACTACAATGAACACTGAAGCTTTCTTT
clone_size: once; j_call: TRBJ2-3; d_call: NA; v_call: TRBV23-1; cdr3_aa: CASSWRGRGPTTDTQYF; cdr3_nt: TGCGCCAGCAGTTGGCGGGGCAGAGGACCTACCACAGATACGCAGTATTTT
clone_size: NA; j_call: TRBJ2-7; d_call: NA; v_call: TRBV21-1; cdr3_aa: CASSSGLAGELSPFSYEQYF; cdr3_nt: TGTGCCAGCAGCTCGGGACTAGCGGGGGAATTAAGTCCTTTTTCCTACGAGCAGTACTTC
clone_size: NA; j_call: TRBJ2-7; d_call: NA; v_call: TRBV19; cdr3_aa: CASSRDRPTGFPSYEQYF; cdr3_nt: TGTGCCAGTAGTAGAGACAGACCCACAGGGTTCCCCTCCTACGAGCAGTACTTC
clone_size: once; j_call: TRBJ1-1; d_call: NA; v_call: TRBV6-5; cdr3_aa: CASSYSGGRGAFF; cdr3_nt: TGTGCCAGCAGTTACTCTGGTGGGAGGGGAGCTTTCTTT
clone_size: NA; j_call: TRBJ1-1; d_call: NA; v_call: TRBV10-3; cdr3_aa: CAISESTANTEAFF; cdr3_nt: TGTGCCATCAGTGAGTCGACAGCGAACACTGAAGCTTTCTTT
clone_size: NA; j_call: TRBJ2-2; d_call: NA; v_call: TRBV6-5; cdr3_aa: CASSYSSQGNTGELFF; cdr3_nt: TGTGCCAGCAGTTACTCGAGTCAGGGAAACACCGGGGAGCTGTTTTTT
clone_size: NA; j_call: TRBJ2-7; d_call: TRBD2; v_call: TRBV6-5; cdr3_aa: CASSPIEAGGGEQYF; cdr3_nt: TGTGCCAGCAGTCCCATTGAGGCGGGGGGGGGCGAGCAGTACTTC
clone_size: NA; j_call: TRBJ1-2; d_call: NA; v_call: TRBV7-9; cdr3_aa: CASSLVIGYTF; cdr3_nt: TGTGCCAGCAGCTTAGTTATAGGCTACACCTTC
clone_size: NA; j_call: TRBJ1-2; d_call: NA; v_call: TRBV7-2; cdr3_aa: CASSLGPGLENLGYTF; cdr3_nt: TGTGCCAGCAGTTTGGGTCCAGGGTTGGAGAACTTGGGCTACACCTTC
clone_size: NA; j_call: TRBJ2-1; d_call: NA; v_call: TRBV28; cdr3_aa: CASSLYNEQFF; cdr3_nt: TGTGCCAGCAGCCTTTACAATGAGCAGTTCTTC
clone_size: NA; j_call: TRBJ2-7; d_call: NA; v_call: TRBV11-2; cdr3_aa: CASSLVADEQYF; cdr3_nt: TGTGCCAGCAGCTTAGTAGCAGACGAGCAGTACTTC
clone_size: NA; j_call: TRBJ1-3; d_call: TRBD1; v_call: TRBV10-3; cdr3_aa: CAIRGQVAGNTIYF; cdr3_nt: TGTGCCATCAGGGGACAGGTCGCTGGAAACACCATATATTTT
clone_size: NA; j_call: TRBJ1-6; d_call: NA; v_call: TRBV14; cdr3_aa: CASSQDRGGAFSAPLHF; cdr3_nt: TGTGCCAGCAGCCAAGATCGGGGAGGGGCATTTTCGGCACCCCTCCACTTT
clone_size: once; j_call: TRBJ1-6; d_call: NA; v_call: TRBV19; cdr3_aa: CASSITTNSYNSPLHF; cdr3_nt: TGTGCCAGTAGTATAACGACAAACTCCTATAATTCACCCCTCCACTTT
clone_size: NA; j_call: TRBJ1-3; d_call: NA; v_call: TRBV2; cdr3_aa: CASTRSPGNTIYF; cdr3_nt: TGTGCCAGCACGAGGAGCCCTGGAAACACCATATATTTT
clone_size: NA; j_call: TRBJ2-1; d_call: TRBD1; v_call: TRBV6-5; cdr3_aa: CASSPGTGGWGEQFF; cdr3_nt: TGTGCCAGCAGTCCCGGGACAGGGGGTTGGGGTGAGCAGTTCTTC
clone_size: NA; j_call: TRBJ2-2; d_call: TRBD1; v_call: TRBV19; cdr3_aa: CASKGQGATGELFF; cdr3_nt: TGTGCCAGTAAAGGACAGGGGGCAACCGGGGAGCTGTTTTTT
clone_size: NA; j_call: TRBJ1-4; d_call: NA; v_call: TRBV27; cdr3_aa: CASSLSPLQTTNEKLFF; cdr3_nt: TGTGCCAGCAGTTTATCGCCCCTACAGACAACTAATGAAAAACTGTTTTTT
clone_size: NA; j_call: TRBJ2-5; d_call: NA; v_call: TRBV7-2; cdr3_aa: CASSFGLQETQYF; cdr3_nt: TGTGCCAGCAGCTTCGGACTCCAAGAGACCCAGTACTTC
clone_size: NA; j_call: TRBJ2-1; d_call: TRBD1; v_call: TRBV6-4; cdr3_aa: CASRQGNEQFF; cdr3_nt: TGTGCCAGCAGACAGGGGAATGAGCAGTTCTTC
clone_size: NA; j_call: TRBJ2-7; d_call: TRBD1; v_call: TRBV6-1; cdr3_aa: CASSEQGARSEQYF; cdr3_nt: TGTGCCAGCAGTGAACAGGGGGCGCGAAGTGAGCAGTACTTC
clone_size: NA; j_call: TRBJ2-7; d_call: NA; v_call: TRBV18; cdr3_aa: CASSPSGWSEQYF; cdr3_nt: TGTGCCAGCTCACCATCGGGGTGGAGCGAGCAGTACTTC
clone_size: NA; j_call: TRBJ2-7; d_call: NA; v_call: TRBV11-2; cdr3_aa: CASSLIFGRGNSSYEQYF; cdr3_nt: TGTGCCAGCAGCTTAATATTTGGGAGAGGAAACAGCTCCTACGAGCAGTACTTC
clone_size: NA; j_call: TRBJ2-7; d_call: NA; v_call: TRBV11-2; cdr3_aa: CASSLSTGYYEQYF; cdr3_nt: TGTGCCAGCAGCTTATCTACAGGGTACTACGAGCAGTACTTC
clone_size: NA; j_call: TRBJ2-5; d_call: NA; v_call: TRBV7-6; cdr3_aa: CASSLTGASGPWETQYF; cdr3_nt: TGTGCCAGCAGCTTAACGGGGGCTAGCGGCCCTTGGGAGACCCAGTACTTC
clone_size: NA; j_call: TRBJ2-7; d_call: NA; v_call: TRBV4-1; cdr3_aa: CASSQARDKSYEQYF; cdr3_nt: TGCGCCAGCAGCCAGGCCCGGGACAAATCCTACGAGCAGTACTTC
clone_size: NA; j_call: TRBJ1-5; d_call: TRBD1; v_call: TRBV5-1; cdr3_aa: CASSLAGRTGENQPQHF; cdr3_nt: TGCGCCAGCAGCTTGGCCGGGCGGACAGGGGAAAATCAGCCCCAGCATTTT